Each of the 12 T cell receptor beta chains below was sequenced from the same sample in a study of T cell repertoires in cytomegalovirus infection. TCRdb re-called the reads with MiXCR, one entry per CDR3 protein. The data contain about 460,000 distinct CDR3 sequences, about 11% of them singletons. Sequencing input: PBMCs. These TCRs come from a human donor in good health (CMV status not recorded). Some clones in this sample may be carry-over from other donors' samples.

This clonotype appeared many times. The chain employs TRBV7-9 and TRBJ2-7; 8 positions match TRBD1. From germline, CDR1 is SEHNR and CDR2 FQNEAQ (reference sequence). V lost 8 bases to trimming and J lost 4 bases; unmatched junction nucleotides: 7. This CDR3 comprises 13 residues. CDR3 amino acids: CASAAGGRYEQYF. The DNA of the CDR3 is TGTGCCAGCGCCGCAGGGGGCCGGTACGAGCAGTACTTC.

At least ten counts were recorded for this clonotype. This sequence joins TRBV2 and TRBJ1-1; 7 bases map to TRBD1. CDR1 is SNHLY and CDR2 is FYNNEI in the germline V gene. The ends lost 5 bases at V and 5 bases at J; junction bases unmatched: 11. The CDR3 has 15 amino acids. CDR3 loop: CASSNPRAGGTEAFF. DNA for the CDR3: TGTGCCAGCAGTAACCCTCGGGCAGGGGGGACTGAAGCTTTCTTT.

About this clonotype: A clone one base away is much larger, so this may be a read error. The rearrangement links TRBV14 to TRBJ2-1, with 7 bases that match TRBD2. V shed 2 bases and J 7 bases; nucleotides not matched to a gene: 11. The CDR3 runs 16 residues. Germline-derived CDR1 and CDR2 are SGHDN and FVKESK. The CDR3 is CASSQRLEGGKNEQFF. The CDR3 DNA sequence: TGTGCCAGCAGCCAAAGACTAGAGGGAGGGAAAAATGAGCAGTTCTTC.

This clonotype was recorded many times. The CDR3 here is CAVRGTNTEAFF. The DNA of the CDR3 is TGTGCCGTACGGGGAACGAACACTGAAGCTTTCTTT. The chain links TRBV10-3 to TRBJ1-1; D gene ambiguous. V was pared by 11 bases and J by 1 base, with 11 bases between. Germline CDR1 and CDR2: ENHRY and SYGVKD. The CDR3 has 12 amino acids.

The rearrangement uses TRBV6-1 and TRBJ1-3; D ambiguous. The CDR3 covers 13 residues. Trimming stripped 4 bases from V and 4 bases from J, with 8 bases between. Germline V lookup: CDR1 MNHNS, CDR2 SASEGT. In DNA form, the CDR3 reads TGTGCCAGCAGTGGTTCTCACGGAAACACCATATATTTT. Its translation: CASSGSHGNTIYF.

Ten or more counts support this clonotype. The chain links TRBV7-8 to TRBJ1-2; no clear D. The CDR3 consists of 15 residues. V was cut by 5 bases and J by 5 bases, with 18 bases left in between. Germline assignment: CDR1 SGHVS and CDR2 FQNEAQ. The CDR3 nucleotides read TGTGCCAGCAGCCCTCTTGACGCAGCCTCTTATGGCTACACCTTC. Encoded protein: CASSPLDAASYGYTF.

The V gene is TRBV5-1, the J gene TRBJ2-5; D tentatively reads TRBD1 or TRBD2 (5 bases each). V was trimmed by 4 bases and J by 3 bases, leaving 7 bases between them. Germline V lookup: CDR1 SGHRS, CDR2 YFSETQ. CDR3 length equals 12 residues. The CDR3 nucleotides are TGCGCCAGCAGCGGGGGAGAAGAGACCCAGTACTTC. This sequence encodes CASSGGEETQYF.

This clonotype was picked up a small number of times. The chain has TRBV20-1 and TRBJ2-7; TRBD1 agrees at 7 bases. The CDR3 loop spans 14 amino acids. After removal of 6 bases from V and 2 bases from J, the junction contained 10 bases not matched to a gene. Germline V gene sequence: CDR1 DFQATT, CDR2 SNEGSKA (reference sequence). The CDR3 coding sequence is TGCAGTGCGGGGCAGGGGACAGTTCCCTACGAGCAGTACTTC. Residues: CSAGQGTVPYEQYF.

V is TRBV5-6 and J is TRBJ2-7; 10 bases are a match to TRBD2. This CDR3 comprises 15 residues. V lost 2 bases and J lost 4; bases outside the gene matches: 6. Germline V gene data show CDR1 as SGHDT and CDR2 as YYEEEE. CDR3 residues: CASSFAGTSVYEQYF. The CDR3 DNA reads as TGTGCCAGCAGCTTTGCCGGGACTAGCGTATACGAGCAGTACTTC.

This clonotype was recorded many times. Here the CDR3 reads CSARDSRDSSNEKLFF. DNA for the CDR3: TGCAGTGCTAGAGATAGCCGGGACAGTAGTAATGAAAAACTGTTTTTT. This chain connects TRBV20-1 to TRBJ1-4; TRBD1 agrees at 7 bases. CDR1 DFQATT and CDR2 SNEGSKA come from the germline V gene (reference sequence). This CDR3 comprises 16 residues. Trimming at V came to 0 bases and at J to 4 bases, leaving 8 bases not matched to a gene.

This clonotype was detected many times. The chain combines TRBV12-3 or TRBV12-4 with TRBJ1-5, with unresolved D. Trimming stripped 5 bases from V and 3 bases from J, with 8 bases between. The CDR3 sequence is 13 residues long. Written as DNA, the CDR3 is TGTGCCAGCAGTCCAGACCCCAATCAGCCCCAGCATTTT. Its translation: CASSPDPNQPQHF.

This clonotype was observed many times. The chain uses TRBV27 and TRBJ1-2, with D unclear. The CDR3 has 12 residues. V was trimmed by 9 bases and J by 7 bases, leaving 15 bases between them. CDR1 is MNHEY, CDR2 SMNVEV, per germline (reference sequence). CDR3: CASSDHGSGYTF. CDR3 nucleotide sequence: TGTGCCAGTAGTGACCATGGTTCTGGCTACACCTTC.